One T cell receptor (beta chain) is described in this entry. Its specificity is unknown. This entry is derived from a study of CD8 T cells in ankylosing spondylitis. V lost 2 bases to trimming and J lost 3 bases, with 10 bases between them. The CDR3 loop spans 14 amino acids. Germline V gene lookup returns CDR1 SGHVS and CDR2 FQNEAQ. It was by quantitative 5'-RACE with molecular barcodes that TCR beta libraries were made. TCRdb reprocessed the 5' RACE reads via MiXCR and lists one record per CDR3 protein. The data contain a few hundred thousand distinct CDR3 sequences, 20% to 25% of them seen just once; the ten biggest clones take up about 15%. Study conclusions and caveats: Within ankylosing spondylitis blood, a TCR beta motif made up of eight or nine highly homologous variants appeared to be characteristic. Certain motif variants had earlier been reported in reactive arthritis synovial fluid and blood. Disease-linked clones reportedly showed significant enrichment in matched ankylosing spondylitis synovial fluid.

Sequences were obtained from blood, either unsorted or a sorted T cell fraction (not recorded which). J is TRBJ2-5 and V is TRBV7-8; maybe TRBD2 (6 bases). This TCR derives from a male donor with ankylosing spondylitis. Here the CDR3 DNA reads TGTGCCAGCAGCTTACGGGAGAGAGAAGAGACCCAGTACTTC. Amino acids: CASSLREREETQYF.